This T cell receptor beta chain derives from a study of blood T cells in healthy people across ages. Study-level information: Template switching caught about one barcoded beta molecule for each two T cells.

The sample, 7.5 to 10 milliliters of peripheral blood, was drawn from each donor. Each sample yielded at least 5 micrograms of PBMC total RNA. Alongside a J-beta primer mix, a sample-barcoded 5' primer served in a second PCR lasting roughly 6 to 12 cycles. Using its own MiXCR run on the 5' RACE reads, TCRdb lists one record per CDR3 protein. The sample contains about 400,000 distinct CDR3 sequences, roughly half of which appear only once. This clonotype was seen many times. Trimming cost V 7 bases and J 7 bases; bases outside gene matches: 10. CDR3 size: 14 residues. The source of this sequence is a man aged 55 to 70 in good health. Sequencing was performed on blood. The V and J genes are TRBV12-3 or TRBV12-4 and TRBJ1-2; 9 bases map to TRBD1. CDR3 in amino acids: CASTNLQGASGYTF. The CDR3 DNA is TGTGCCAGCACCAACTTACAGGGGGCGAGTGGCTACACCTTC.